This TCR beta chain was captured by sequencing in a study of T cells in Graves' hyperthyroidism and ophthalmopathy. Researchers amplified the TCR beta CDR3 regions from RNA transcripts. TCR CDR3 underwent first-round RT-PCR with the HTBI primer set. One entry per CDR3 protein, called by TCRdb with MiXCR from the multiplex PCR reads. The profile shows 350,000 to 450,000 distinct CDR3 sequences, about 14% of them singletons. The V gene end was trimmed by 3 bases and the J gene end by 4 bases; junction bases not matched to a gene: 7. Per the germline V gene, CDR1 is SGDLS and CDR2 is YYNGEE. This CDR3 spans 15 amino acids. This clonotype was seen at least ten times. Ophthalmopathy in the patients scored at least 3 on Clinical Activity Score and at least 4 on NOSPECS grade, lasting under 3 months.

This receptor was identified in a middle-aged man with Graves' ophthalmopathy. The chain couples TRBV9 to TRBJ2-7, with 10 bases that match TRBD2. Material for sequencing was blood. CDR3 protein: CASSEGTSGMYEQYF. The CDR3 DNA reads as TGTGCCAGCAGCGAGGGAACTAGCGGGATGTACGAGCAGTACTTC. Based on the CDR3 plus reference TRBV9 and TRBJ2-7, the full variable domain is DSGVTQTPKHLITATGQRVTLRCSPRSGDLSVYWYQQSLDQGLQFLIQYYNGEERAKGNILERFSAQQFPDLHSELNLSSLELGDSALYFCASSEGTSGMYEQYFGPGTRLTVT.